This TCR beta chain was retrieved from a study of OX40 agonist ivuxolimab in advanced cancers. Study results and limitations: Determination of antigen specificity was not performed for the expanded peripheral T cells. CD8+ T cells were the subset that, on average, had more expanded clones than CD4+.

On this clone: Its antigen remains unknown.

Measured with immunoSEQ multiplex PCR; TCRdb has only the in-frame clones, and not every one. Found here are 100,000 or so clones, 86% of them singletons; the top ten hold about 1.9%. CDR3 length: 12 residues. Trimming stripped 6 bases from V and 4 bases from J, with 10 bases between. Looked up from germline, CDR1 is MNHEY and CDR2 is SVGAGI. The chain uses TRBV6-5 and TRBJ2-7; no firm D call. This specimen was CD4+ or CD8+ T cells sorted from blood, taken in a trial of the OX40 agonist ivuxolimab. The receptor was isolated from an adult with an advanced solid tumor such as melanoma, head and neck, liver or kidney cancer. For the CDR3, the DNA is TGTGCCAGCAGATCCCTAGGGTACGAGCAGTACTTC. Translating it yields CASRSLGYEQYF.